This T cell receptor (beta chain) was observed in a study of blood T cell repertoires in COVID-19. Study at large: Collection of acute and convalescent COVID-19 samples took place in the United States, Italy and Spain.

V was trimmed by 6 bases and J by 2 bases, leaving 19 bases between them. The CDR3 length is 16 residues. The germline CDR1 and CDR2 sequences are SGHAT and FQDESV (reference sequence). In the study's own analysis: Estimates of nucleated cell counts were drawn from the amplification of reference gene primers. The repertoire was sequenced with immunoSEQ multiplex PCR; TCRdb's copy has only in-frame clones and lacks some. V and J calls and clone size are as listed in that table; D and trimming were resolved from the DNA. The sample contains about 230,000 clones, about nine tenths of which appear only once. It was during active infection that Seattle patients were enrolled and then longitudinally followed.

The chain uses TRBV11-1 and TRBJ2-5; D possibly corresponds to TRBD1 (6 bases). Source material: peripheral blood. The sequence came from a middle-aged man with COVID-19, enrolled during active disease. This CDR3 reads CASSSTGRRGQETQYF. The DNA for the CDR3 is TGTGCCAGCAGTTCAACAGGGCGGAGAGGGCAAGAGACCCAGTACTTC.